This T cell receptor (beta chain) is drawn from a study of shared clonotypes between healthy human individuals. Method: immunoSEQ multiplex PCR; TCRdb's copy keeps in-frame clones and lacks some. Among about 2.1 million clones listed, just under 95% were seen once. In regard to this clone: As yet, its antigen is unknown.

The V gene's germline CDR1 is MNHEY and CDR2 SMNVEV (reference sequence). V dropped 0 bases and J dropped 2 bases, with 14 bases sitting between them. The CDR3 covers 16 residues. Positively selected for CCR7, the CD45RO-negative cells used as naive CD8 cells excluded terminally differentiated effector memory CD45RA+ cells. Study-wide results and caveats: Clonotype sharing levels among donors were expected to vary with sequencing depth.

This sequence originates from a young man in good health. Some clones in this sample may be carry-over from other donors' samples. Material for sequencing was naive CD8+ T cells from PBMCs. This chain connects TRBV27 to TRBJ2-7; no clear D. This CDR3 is CASSLSVGETPYEQYF. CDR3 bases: TGTGCCAGCAGTTTATCAGTAGGCGAGACCCCCTACGAGCAGTACTTC.